The 10 T cell receptor beta chains below all came from one sample that was sequenced in a study of CD4 and CD8 cells across lung adenocarcinoma regions. TCRdb passed the PCR reads through MiXCR, listing each CDR3 protein once. This table has about 25,000 distinct CDR3 sequences, 53% appearing once. Source material: CD8+ T cells from the center of a lung tumor. The receptors here all came from a male donor with lung adenocarcinoma. The CD4 and CD8 labels of this study may be unreliable.

This clonotype came up once. At one boundary the junction diverges from the germline segment, which might be a read error. The V call is TRBV6-1, the J call TRBJ2-3; a weak D match, TRBD1 (6 bases). From germline, CDR1 is MNHNS and CDR2 SASEGT. The CDR3 has 13 residues. The CDR3 DNA reads TGTGCCAGGACTCGCTGGGACAAAGACACGCAGTATTTC. This sequence encodes CARTRWDKDTQYF.

The rearrangement links TRBV7-3 to TRBJ2-2; D might be TRBD2 (5 bases). Trimming shortened V by 3 bases and J by 1 base, and 9 bases separated the two germline ends. Germline values: CDR1 SGHTA, CDR2 FQGTGA. This CDR3 region has 15 residues. As DNA, the CDR3 is TGTGCCAGCAGCTTTCTAGCCCAGAACACCGGGGAGCTGTTTTTT. It encodes CASSFLAQNTGELFF.

V usage is TRBV6-1 and J usage is TRBJ2-3; TRBD2 agrees at 11 bases. The J call may be faulty, since TRBJ2-7 better matches the DNA end. Germline V lookup: CDR1 MNHNS, CDR2 SASEGT. The CDR3 is 15 amino acids. The CDR3 is CASWGTSGATNTQYF. In nucleotides, the CDR3 is TGTGCCAGTTGGGGGACTAGCGGAGCCACAAACACGCAGTACTTC.

The chain joins TRBV6-1 to TRBJ2-4; the D call may be TRBD1 or TRBD2 (5 bases each). Germline-derived CDR1 and CDR2 are MNHNS and SASEGT. CDR3 length: 16 residues. CDR3 loop: CVSSPSGLGAKDMQYF. DNA for the CDR3: TGTGTGAGCAGCCCCTCGGGGCTGGGAGCCAAAGATATGCAGTACTTC.

This chain links TRBV6-5 with TRBJ2-1; D uncertain. Trimming took 1 base from V and 7 from J, leaving 2 bases between them. Per germline, CDR1 MNHEY and CDR2 SVGAGI. The CDR3 covers 11 residues. In DNA, the CDR3 is TGTGCCAGCAGTTACTTGAATGAGCAGTTCTTC. It translates to CASSYLNEQFF.

The chain couples TRBV20-1 to TRBJ2-3; 8 bases fit TRBD2. The CDR3 is made up of 15 amino acids. The V gene end was trimmed by 3 bases and the J gene end by 2 bases; junction bases not matched to a gene: 7. CDR1 and CDR2 from the germline V gene are DFQATT and SNEGSKA (reference sequence). The CDR3 DNA sequence: TGCAGTGCTAGCGGCCAGCGGGAGTCCACAGATACGCAGTATTTT. As protein: CSASGQRESTDTQYF.

In its sample, this clonotype was seen many times. The V and J genes are TRBV10-1 and TRBJ2-1; the D is unclear. In germline, CDR1 is WNHNN, CDR2 SYGVQD (reference sequence). The V end was cut by 0 bases, the J end by 5 bases, with 5 bases between. This CDR3 comprises 13 residues. The DNA of the CDR3 is TGCGCCAGCAGTGAGTCCGACGACAATGAGCAGTTCTTC. Protein sequence: CASSESDDNEQFF.

This clonotype was detected ten times or more. The chain carries TRBV27 and TRBJ2-1, with TRBD1 matching over 8 bases. The end of the DNA is better explained by TRBJ2-5, so the J call may be wrong. Germline V lookup: CDR1 MNHEY, CDR2 SMNVEV (reference sequence). The CDR3 contains 14 residues. The CDR3 region has the DNA TGTGCCAGCAGTCCAGCGACAGGGGCGGGGACCCAGTACTTC. Translation: CASSPATGAGTQYF.

Points on this clonotype: The missing conserved phenylalanine or tryptophan at the end of this CDR3 makes a read error likely. The DNA is omitted, as the CDR3 cannot be located on it reliably, and the CDR3 follows TCRdb's listing. This sequence joins TRBV10-2 and TRBJ2-5; the D call TRBD2 from the table was never checked on the DNA. Including both end residues, the CDR3 is 14 amino acids long. From germline, CDR1 is WSHSY and CDR2 SAAADI. CDR3: CASSVAGGWETRFS.

This clonotype was observed many times. The V gene is TRBV5-3, the J gene TRBJ2-1, with 12 bases aligning to TRBD2. TRBV5-3 is labeled an ORF, and its function is uncertain. Germline trimming cut 0 bases from V and 7 bases from J; bases unmatched to any gene: 5. This CDR3 region has 16 residues. The CDR3 loop is CARSLELAGGWNEQFF. CDR3 sequence (DNA): TGTGCCAGAAGCTTGGAACTAGCGGGAGGATGGAATGAGCAGTTCTTC.